Included here is one T cell receptor beta chain sequence, with context. What it binds is not known. Via 5' RACE with UMI labels, TRB cDNA libraries were prepared. From its re-call of the 5' RACE reads, TCRdb lists each CDR3 protein once, without DNA. The sample table sets out 60,000 to 70,000 distinct CDR3 sequences. These data come from a study of CXCR3-negative and CXCR3-positive naive CD8 T cells. Study observations and caveats: PBMCs showed partially decreased CXCR3 expression after cryopreservation, and most assays used fresh PBMCs. Diversity ran similarly high across both naive subsets but far lower in memory CD8+ cells. Within a donor, both naive subsets shared TRBV-TRBJ usage, unlike memory cells. For CXCR3-positive naive cells, TRB CDR3s were more hydrophobic than those of CXCR3-negative naive cells.

The germline gives CDR1 SGHDN, CDR2 FVKESK. The length of the CDR3 is 17 residues. 250,000 to 350,000 cells per CD8+ T cell subset were flow-sorted in triplicate. This receptor was identified in a human donor in good health. Some clones in this sample may be carry-over from other donors' samples. This chain connects TRBV14 to TRBJ1-6; TCRdb gives TRBD1 as the D gene, but with no DNA this cannot be confirmed. Sequenced: naive CXCR3+ CD8+ T cells from blood. Described subset: CD45RO-CCR7+CD27+CD95- naive CD8+ T cells expressing CXCR3 (TNR3+). CDR3 residues: CASSQDSIGQGGSPLHF.